This T cell receptor beta chain was observed in a study of T-cell reconstitution after alpha-beta-depleted transplantation in children. Trimming removed 0 bases at V and 0 bases at J, with 9 bases between. This CDR3 has 16 residues. Germline V gene sequence: CDR1 SGHRS, CDR2 YFSETQ. Unique molecular identifiers were used to barcode this TCRbeta library. TCRdb fed the PCR reads into MiXCR, producing one record per CDR3 protein. Of around 600,000 distinct CDR3 sequences listed, 20% to 25% are singletons. A few counts support this clonotype. Antigen: not known. Notes on the study in general: The origin of high day-60 TCRbeta diversity in some patients lay in surviving recipient T cells and thymic progenitors. As was reported, about two months after transplant, alpha-beta T cells came from several hundred expanded graft clones.

J is TRBJ2-2 and V is TRBV5-1; no firm D call. The specimen comprised PBMCs, mostly from graft donor cells, sampled 360 days after TCRalphabeta/CD19-depleted stem cell transplant. The TCR was taken from a boy in the first two years of life who had a stem cell transplant for acute myeloid leukemia, so the T cells may come from the graft donor. In DNA, the CDR3 is TGCGCCAGCAGCTTGGCTTTGGGGTCGAACACCGGGGAGCTGTTTTTT. Its translation: CASSLALGSNTGELFF. The variable domain in full, completed from reference TRBV5-1 and TRBJ2-2, reads KAGVTQTPRYLIKTRGQQVTLSCSPISGHRSVSWYQQTPGQGLQFLFEYFSETQRNKGNFPGRFSGRQFSNSRSEMNVSTLELGDSALYLCASSLALGSNTGELFFGEGSRLTVL.